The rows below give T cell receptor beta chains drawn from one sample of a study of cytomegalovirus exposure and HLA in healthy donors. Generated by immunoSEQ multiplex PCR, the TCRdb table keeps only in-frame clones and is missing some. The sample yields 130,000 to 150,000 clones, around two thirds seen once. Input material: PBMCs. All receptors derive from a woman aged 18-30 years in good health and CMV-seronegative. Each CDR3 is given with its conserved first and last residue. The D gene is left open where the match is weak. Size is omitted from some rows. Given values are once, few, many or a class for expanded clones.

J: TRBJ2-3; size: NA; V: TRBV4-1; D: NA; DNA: TGCGCCAGCAGCCAAGTGATCAGGGGACGAGGGTACACAGATACGCAGTATTTT; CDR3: CASSQVIRGRGYTDTQYF
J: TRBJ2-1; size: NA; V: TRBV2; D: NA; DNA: TGTGCCAGCAGTGGGGACTCTTACAATGAGCAGTTCTTC; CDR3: CASSGDSYNEQFF
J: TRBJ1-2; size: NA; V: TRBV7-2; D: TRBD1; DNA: TGTGCCAGCAGCTTGGACAGGGTTGGCTACACCTTC; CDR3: CASSLDRVGYTF
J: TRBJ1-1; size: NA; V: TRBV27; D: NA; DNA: TGTGCCAGCAGAGCCCCCCATCAGGGGAACACTGAAGCTTTCTTT; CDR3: CASRAPHQGNTEAFF
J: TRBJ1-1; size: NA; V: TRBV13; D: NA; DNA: TGTGCCAGCAGACCCACCGGGGGGGTTGTCACTGAAGCTTTCTTT; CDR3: CASRPTGGVVTEAFF
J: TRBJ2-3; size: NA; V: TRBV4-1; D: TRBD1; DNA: TGCGCCAGCAGCCGGTACACCGGGACAGGGGGCCCAGATACGCAGTATTTT; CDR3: CASSRYTGTGGPDTQYF
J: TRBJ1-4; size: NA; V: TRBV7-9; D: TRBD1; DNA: TGTGCCAGCAGCTTAGATCGGACAGGGGGAGAAAAACTGTTTTTT; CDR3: CASSLDRTGGEKLFF
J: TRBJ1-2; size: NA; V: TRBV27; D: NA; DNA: TGTGCCAGCAGGCGCAGTAGCCGGGGCTACACCTTC; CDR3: CASRRSSRGYTF
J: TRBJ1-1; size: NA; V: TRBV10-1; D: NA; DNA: TGCGCCAGCACTAAGATCTCGGGGGAGGGGAACACTGAAGCTTTCTTT; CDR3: CASTKISGEGNTEAFF
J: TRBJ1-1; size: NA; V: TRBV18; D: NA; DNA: TGTGCCAGCTCACCACCAGGGGGACGTGAAGCTTTCTTT; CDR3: CASSPPGGREAFF
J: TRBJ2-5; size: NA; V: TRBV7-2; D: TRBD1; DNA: TGTGCCAGCAGCGGGACGACAGGGTCGGCGACCCAGTACTTC; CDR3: CASSGTTGSATQYF
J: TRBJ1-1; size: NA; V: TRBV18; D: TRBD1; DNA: TGTGCCAGCTCACCAAGGGCTCAAGGATTGACAGGGACGGACACTGAAGCTTTCTTT; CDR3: CASSPRAQGLTGTDTEAFF
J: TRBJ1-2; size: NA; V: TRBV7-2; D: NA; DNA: TGTGCCAGCAGCCCCAGGAGTGAGGACAGAACATATGGCTACACCTTC; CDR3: CASSPRSEDRTYGYTF
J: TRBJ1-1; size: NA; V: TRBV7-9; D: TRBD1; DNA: TGTGCCAGCAGCAATAGGGACAGACTGAACACTGAAGCTTTCTTT; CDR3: CASSNRDRLNTEAFF
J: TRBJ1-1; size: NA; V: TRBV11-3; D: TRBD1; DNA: TGTGCCAGCAGCCTGACAGGGGTTGGCACTGAAGCTTTCTTT; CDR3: CASSLTGVGTEAFF
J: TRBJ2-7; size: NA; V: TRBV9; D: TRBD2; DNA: TGTGCCAGCAGCGATGGGAGGGGCCGCTCCTACGAGCAGTACTTC; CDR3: CASSDGRGRSYEQYF
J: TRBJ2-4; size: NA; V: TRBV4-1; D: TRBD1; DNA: TGCGCCAGCAGTGGTACAGACAGGGCGAGAGCCAAAAACATTCAGTACTTC; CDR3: CASSGTDRARAKNIQYF
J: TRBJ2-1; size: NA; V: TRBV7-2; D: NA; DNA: TGTGCCAGCAGCCCGCGGACAGACTACAATGAGCAGTTCTTC; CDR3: CASSPRTDYNEQFF
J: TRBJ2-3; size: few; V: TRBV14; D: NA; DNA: TGTGCCAGCAGCCAAGATAACCCCCACTCGGCGGGACCCTCAGATACGCAGTATTTT; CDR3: CASSQDNPHSAGPSDTQYF
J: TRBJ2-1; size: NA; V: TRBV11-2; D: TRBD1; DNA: TGTGCCAGCAGCTCCGGGACAGGGTATCCGGGTGAGCAGTTCTTC; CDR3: CASSSGTGYPGEQFF
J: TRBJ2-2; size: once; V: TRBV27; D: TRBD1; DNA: TGTGCCAGCAGTCCTGGACAGGGTAGGGGCGGGGAGCTGTTTTTT; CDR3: CASSPGQGRGGELFF
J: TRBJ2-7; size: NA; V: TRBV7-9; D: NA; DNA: TGTGCCAGCAGCTTAGCCCTAGGACAGAAAGACGAGCAGTACTTC; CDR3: CASSLALGQKDEQYF
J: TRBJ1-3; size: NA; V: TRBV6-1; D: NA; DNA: TGTGCCAGCAAGATAGGGGCTGGAAACACCATATATTTT; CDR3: CASKIGAGNTIYF
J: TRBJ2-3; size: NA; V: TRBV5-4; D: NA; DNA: TGTGCCAGCAGCTTAGCTCGGGCAGATACGCAGTATTTT; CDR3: CASSLARADTQYF
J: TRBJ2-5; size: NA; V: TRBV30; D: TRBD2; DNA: TGTGCCTGGAGGCCTCCCCAAGCGGGAGTAGAGACCCAGTACTTC; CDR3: CAWRPPQAGVETQYF
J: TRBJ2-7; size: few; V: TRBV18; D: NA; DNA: TGTGCCAGCTCCCCTACCCCCTCCTACGAGCAGTACTTC; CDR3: CASSPTPSYEQYF
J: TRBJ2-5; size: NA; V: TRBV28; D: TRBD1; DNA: TGTGCCAGCAGCCCGACAGGGTTGGCAGAGACCCAGTACTTC; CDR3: CASSPTGLAETQYF
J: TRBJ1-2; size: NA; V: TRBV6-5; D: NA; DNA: TGTGCCAGCAGTGGACCGAGGGGGTCGGGCTATGGCTACACCTTC; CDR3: CASSGPRGSGYGYTF
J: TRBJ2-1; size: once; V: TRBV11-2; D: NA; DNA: TGTGCCAGCAGCCTTGCGGGGTACAATGAGCAGTTCTTC; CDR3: CASSLAGYNEQFF
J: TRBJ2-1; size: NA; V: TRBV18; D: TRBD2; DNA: TGTGCCAGCTGCCGGACTAGTGGCTGGGATGAGCAGTTCTTC; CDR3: CASCRTSGWDEQFF
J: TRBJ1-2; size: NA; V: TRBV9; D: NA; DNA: TGTGCCAGCAGCGTAGGAGCAGGGGCCTATGGCTACACCTTC; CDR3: CASSVGAGAYGYTF
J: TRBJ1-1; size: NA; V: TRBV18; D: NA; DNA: TGTGCCAGCTCACCCGGGGGTTATGGCACTGAAGCTTTCTTT; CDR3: CASSPGGYGTEAFF
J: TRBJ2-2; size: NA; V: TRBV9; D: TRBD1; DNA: TGTGCCAGCAGCGGAACCGGGACAGGGGGCATCACCGGGGAGCTGTTTTTT; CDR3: CASSGTGTGGITGELFF
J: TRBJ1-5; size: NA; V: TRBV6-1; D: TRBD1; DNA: TGTGCCAGCAGTCCACAGGGGGCAAGTCAGCCCCAGCATTTT; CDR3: CASSPQGASQPQHF
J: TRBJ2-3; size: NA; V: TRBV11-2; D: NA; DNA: TGTGCCAGCAGCCCAACGGCGGGTTTGACAGATACGCAGTATTTT; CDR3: CASSPTAGLTDTQYF
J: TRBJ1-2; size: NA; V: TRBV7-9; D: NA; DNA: TGTGCCAGCAGCTTCGGACAGAGGGTAGGCTACACCTTC; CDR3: CASSFGQRVGYTF
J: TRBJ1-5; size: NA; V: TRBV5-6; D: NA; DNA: TGTGCCAGCAGCTTCATACAGGGTGGTAGTCAGCCCCAGCATTTT; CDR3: CASSFIQGGSQPQHF
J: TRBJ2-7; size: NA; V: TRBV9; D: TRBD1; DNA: TGTGCCAGCAGCACGGGACAGGGGTACGAGCAGTACTTC; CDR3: CASSTGQGYEQYF
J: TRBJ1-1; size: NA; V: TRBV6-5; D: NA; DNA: TGTGCCAGCAGTTACCCAAGCGGAGGGATGAACACTGAAGCTTTCTTT; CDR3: CASSYPSGGMNTEAFF
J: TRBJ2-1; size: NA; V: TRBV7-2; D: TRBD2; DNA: TGTGCCAGCAGCTTTGGGACTAGCGGCTCTTACAATGAGCAGTTCTTC; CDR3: CASSFGTSGSYNEQFF
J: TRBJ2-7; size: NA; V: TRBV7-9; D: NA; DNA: TGTTCCAGCAGCTTGGGGTGGGGTGGGGACACATCCTACGAGCAGTACTTC; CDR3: CSSSLGWGGDTSYEQYF
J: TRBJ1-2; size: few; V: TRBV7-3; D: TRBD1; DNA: TGTGCCAGCAGCTTTGATATACGAGGGGGCAGTGTGTATGGCTACACCTTC; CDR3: CASSFDIRGGSVYGYTF
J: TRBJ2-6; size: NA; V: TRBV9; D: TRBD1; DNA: TGTGCCAGCAGAAGGGACAGGATCTCTGGGGCCAACGTCCTGACTTTC; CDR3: CASRRDRISGANVLTF